A selection of T cell receptor beta chains follows, all from one sample in a study of blood T cell repertoires in COVID-19. Method: immunoSEQ multiplex PCR; TCRdb's copy keeps in-frame clones and lacks some. The sample contains about 270,000 clones, approximately 86% of which appear only once. Sequences were obtained from peripheral blood. The receptor source for this set is a woman in her sixties who had recovered from COVID-19. Each CDR3 is given with its conserved first and last residue. D genes are given only for firm matches. The listing skips clone size in some rows; elsewhere it reads once, few, many or a size class.

abundance,v_gene,d_gene,j_gene,len,CDR3nt,CDR3aa
-,TRBV7-2,-,TRBJ2-7,16,TGTGCCAGCAGCTTATCGCTAGGGCTAGCAGGAGTGGAGCAGTACTTC,CASSLSLGLAGVEQYF
-,TRBV7-9,TRBD1,TRBJ1-6,16,TGTGCCAGCAGCTCCCTGGGGACAGCTGATAATTCACCCCTCCACTTT,CASSSLGTADNSPLHF
-,TRBV2,-,TRBJ1-1,13,TGTGCCACCAACCAGGGCGGGGACACTGAAGCTTTCTTT,CATNQGGDTEAFF
-,TRBV15,TRBD1,TRBJ2-7,18,TGTGCCACCGGGACGACAGGGGGCCAGGGGACTGGCTCCTACGAGCAGTACTTC,CATGTTGGQGTGSYEQYF
-,TRBV12-3/TRBV12-4,-,TRBJ1-6,13,TGTGCCAGCTGCCGGGGAGGTAATTCACCCCTCCACTTT,CASCRGGNSPLHF
-,TRBV11-3,TRBD1,TRBJ1-1,13,TGTGCCAGCAGCGTAATACAGGGGGGTGAAGCTTTCTTT,CASSVIQGGEAFF
-,TRBV4-1,TRBD1,TRBJ1-2,14,TGCGCCAGCAGCCACCCGGACAGGGGGGGAGGCTACACCTTC,CASSHPDRGGGYTF
-,TRBV29-1,-,TRBJ2-2,13,TGCAGCGTTGGGGGGCAGGTCACCGGGGAGCTGTTTTTT,CSVGGQVTGELFF
-,TRBV5-4,TRBD2,TRBJ2-3,15,TGTGCCAGCAGCTCGGGGGGGCCGGGGACAGATACGCAGTATTTT,CASSSGGPGTDTQYF
many,TRBV24-1,TRBD1,TRBJ1-5,15,TGTGCCACCAGAAACTTGGACAGGGCGAATCAGCCCCAGCATTTT,CATRNLDRANQPQHF
-,TRBV19,-,TRBJ2-7,16,TGTGCCAGTAGTCCTGCGGGGGCCTCGCGACTATACGAGCAGTACTTC,CASSPAGASRLYEQYF
-,TRBV18,TRBD1,TRBJ1-1,15,TGTGCCAGCTCCCGATCCGGGACAGGGGATACTGAAGCTTTCTTT,CASSRSGTGDTEAFF
once,TRBV18,TRBD2,TRBJ2-3,17,TGTGCCAGCTCACCCATACTAGCGGGGGTAAGCACAGATACGCAGTATTTT,CASSPILAGVSTDTQYF
few,TRBV9,-,TRBJ2-6,18,TGTGCCAGCAGCGTAGGCACAGGGATCTACTCTGGGGCCAACGTCCTGACTTTC,CASSVGTGIYSGANVLTF
-,TRBV19,TRBD1,TRBJ2-7,14,TGTGCCAGTAACTCCGGGACAGACCTGGACGAGCAGTACTTC,CASNSGTDLDEQYF
-,TRBV28,-,TRBJ2-5,14,TGTGCCAGCAGTACTCGGGGACTGCCGAAGACCCAGTACTTC,CASSTRGLPKTQYF
-,TRBV19,-,TRBJ2-7,14,TGTGCCAGTAGTATCGGGAATGGGGCCTACGAGCAGTACTTC,CASSIGNGAYEQYF
-,TRBV6-5,-,TRBJ1-4,16,TGTGCCAGCAGTTACAACGGGAGGGCAACTAATGAAAAACTGTTTTTT,CASSYNGRATNEKLFF
-,TRBV19,-,TRBJ1-1,16,TGTGCCAGTAGTATTTTACCGGGGGGCTCCCTCACTGAAGCTTTCTTT,CASSILPGGSLTEAFF
-,TRBV27,-,TRBJ2-7,14,TGTGCCAGCAGTTTATATTCGGGGCGGGGCGAGCAGTACTTC,CASSLYSGRGEQYF
-,TRBV19,-,TRBJ2-2,12,TGTGCCAGTAGTATACCCGGCGGGGAGCTGTTTTTT,CASSIPGGELFF
-,TRBV11-2,-,TRBJ2-7,16,TGTGCCAGCAGCTTAACGGTCGCGACAGCGGGTCCCGAGCAGTACTTC,CASSLTVATAGPEQYF
-,TRBV6-9,TRBD2,TRBJ2-7,12,TGTGCCAGTTGGGGACTACCTCGCGAGCAGTACTTC,CASWGLPREQYF
-,TRBV3-1/TRBV3-2,TRBD2,TRBJ2-1,17,TGTGCCAGCACCCGACTAAGAGCGGGAGCCCTCTACAATGAGCAGTTCTTC,CASTRLRAGALYNEQFF
few,TRBV4-1,TRBD2,TRBJ2-7,18,TGCGCCAGCAGCTACAGGACTAGCGGGGGGCCTAGCTCCTACGAGCAGTACTTC,CASSYRTSGGPSSYEQYF
-,TRBV11-2,-,TRBJ1-1,16,TGTGCCAGCAGCCCCCTCGGGAGGGCGGCGAACACTGAAGCTTTCTTT,CASSPLGRAANTEAFF
-,TRBV11-2,-,TRBJ2-5,12,TGTGCCAGCGGTCCCTTTCGGGAGACCCAGTACTTC,CASGPFRETQYF
few,TRBV5-1,-,TRBJ1-1,11,TGCGCCAGCACAGAGAACACTGAAGCTTTCTTT,CASTENTEAFF
-,TRBV18,TRBD1,TRBJ1-1,14,TGTGCCAGCTCACCGACGACAGGGGGGACTGAAGCTTTCTTT,CASSPTTGGTEAFF
-,TRBV20-1,TRBD2,TRBJ2-3,11,TGCAGTGTGGGGAGGGCAGATACGCAGTATTTT,CSVGRADTQYF
-,TRBV6-5,-,TRBJ1-6,14,TGTGCCAGCAGTTACTCTGCAGACAGCTCACCCCTCCACTTT,CASSYSADSSPLHF
-,TRBV19,-,TRBJ1-4,17,TGTGCCAGTAGCAAAACGATAACCCAGGGAAATAATGAAAAACTGTTTTTT,CASSKTITQGNNEKLFF
-,TRBV5-8,-,TRBJ2-7,14,TGTGCCAGCAGCTTGGGACAGAATATTGGCGAGCAGTACTTC,CASSLGQNIGEQYF
-,TRBV19,-,TRBJ1-4,12,TGTGCCAGTAGTATAGCTCGGGAAAAACTGTTTTTT,CASSIAREKLFF
-,TRBV5-5,TRBD2,TRBJ2-2,15,TGTGCCAGCAGCTTGATAGCGGGGGTTTCCGGGGAGCTGTTTTTT,CASSLIAGVSGELFF
-,TRBV19,TRBD1,TRBJ2-6,17,TGTGCCAGTAGACGAGGACAGGCGAAGATTGGGGCCAACGTCCTGACTTTC,CASRRGQAKIGANVLTF